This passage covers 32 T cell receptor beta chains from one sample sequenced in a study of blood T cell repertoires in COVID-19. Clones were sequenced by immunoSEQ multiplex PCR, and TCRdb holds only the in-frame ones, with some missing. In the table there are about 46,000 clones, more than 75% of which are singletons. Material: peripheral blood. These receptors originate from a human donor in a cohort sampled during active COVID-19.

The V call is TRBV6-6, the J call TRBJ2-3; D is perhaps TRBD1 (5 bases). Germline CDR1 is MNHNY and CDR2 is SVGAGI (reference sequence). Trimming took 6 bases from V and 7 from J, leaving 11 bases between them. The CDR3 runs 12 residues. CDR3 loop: CASSPPGNTQYF. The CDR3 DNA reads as TGTGCCAGCAGCCCCCCAGGGAATACGCAGTATTTT.

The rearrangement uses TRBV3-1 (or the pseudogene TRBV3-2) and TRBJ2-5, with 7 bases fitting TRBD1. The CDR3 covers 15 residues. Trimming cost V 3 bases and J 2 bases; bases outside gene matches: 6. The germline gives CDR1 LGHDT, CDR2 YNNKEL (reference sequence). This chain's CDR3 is CASSQKQGWQETQYF. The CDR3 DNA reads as TGTGCCAGCAGCCAGAAACAGGGGTGGCAAGAGACCCAGTACTTC.

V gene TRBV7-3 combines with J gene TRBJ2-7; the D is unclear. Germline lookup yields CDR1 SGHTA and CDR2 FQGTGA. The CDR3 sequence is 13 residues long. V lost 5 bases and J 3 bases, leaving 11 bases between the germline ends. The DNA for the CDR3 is TGTGCCAGCAGCCCCTTTTCCGGCTACGAGCAGTACTTC. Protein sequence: CASSPFSGYEQYF. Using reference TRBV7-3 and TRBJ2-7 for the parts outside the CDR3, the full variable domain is GAGVSQTPSNKVTEKGKYVELRCDPISGHTALYWYRQSLGQGPEFLIYFQGTGAADDSGLPNDRFFAVRPEGSVSTLKIQRTERGDSAVYLCASSPFSGYEQYFGPGTRLTVT.

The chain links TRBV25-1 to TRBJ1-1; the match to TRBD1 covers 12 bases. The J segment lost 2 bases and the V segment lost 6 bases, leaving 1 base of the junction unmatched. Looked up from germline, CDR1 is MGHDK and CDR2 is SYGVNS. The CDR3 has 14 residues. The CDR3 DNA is TGTGCCAGCAGGGGACAGGGGGCCAACACTGAAGCTTTCTTT. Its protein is CASRGQGANTEAFF.

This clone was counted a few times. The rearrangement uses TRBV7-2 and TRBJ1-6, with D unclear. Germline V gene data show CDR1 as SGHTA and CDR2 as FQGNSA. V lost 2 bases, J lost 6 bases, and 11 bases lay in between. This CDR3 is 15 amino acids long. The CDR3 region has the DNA TGTGCCAGCAGCTTATTTGGCAGGATTAATTCACCCCTCCACTTT. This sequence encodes CASSLFGRINSPLHF.

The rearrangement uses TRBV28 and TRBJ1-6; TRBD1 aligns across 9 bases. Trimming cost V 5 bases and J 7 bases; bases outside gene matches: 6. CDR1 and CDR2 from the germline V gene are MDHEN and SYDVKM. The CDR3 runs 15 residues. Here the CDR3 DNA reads TGTGCCAGCAGTGTACTGGACAGGGGCAATTCACCCCTCCACTTT. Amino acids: CASSVLDRGNSPLHF.

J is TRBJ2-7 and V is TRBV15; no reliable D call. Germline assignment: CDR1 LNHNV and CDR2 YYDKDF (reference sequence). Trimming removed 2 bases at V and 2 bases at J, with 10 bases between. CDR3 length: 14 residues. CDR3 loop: CATSRPGVTYEQYF. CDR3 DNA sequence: TGTGCCACCAGCAGACCGGGTGTTACCTACGAGCAGTACTTC. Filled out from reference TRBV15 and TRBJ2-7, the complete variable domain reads DAMVIQNPRYQVTQFGKPVTLSCSQTLNHNVMYWYQQKSSQAPKLLFHYYDKDFNNEADTPDNFQSRRPNTSFCFLDIRSPGLGDTAMYLCATSRPGVTYEQYFGPGTRLTVT.

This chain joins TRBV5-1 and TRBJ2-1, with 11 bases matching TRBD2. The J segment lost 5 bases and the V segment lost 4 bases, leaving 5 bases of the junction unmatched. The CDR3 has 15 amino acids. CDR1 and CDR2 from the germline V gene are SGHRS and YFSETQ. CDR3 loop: CASSLLAGANNEQFF. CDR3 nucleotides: TGCGCCAGCAGCCTACTAGCGGGGGCAAACAATGAGCAGTTCTTC.

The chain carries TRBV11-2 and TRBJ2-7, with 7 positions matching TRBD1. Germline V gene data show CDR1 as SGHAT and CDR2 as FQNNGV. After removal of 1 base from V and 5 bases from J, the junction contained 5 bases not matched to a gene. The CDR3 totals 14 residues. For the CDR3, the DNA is TGTGCCAGCAGCTTAGCCAGACAGGGCCACGAGCAGTACTTC. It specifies CASSLARQGHEQYF.

CDR3 amino acids: CASSVLAGVSETQYF. CDR3 DNA sequence: TGTGCCAGCAGTGTGCTAGCGGGAGTGTCGGAGACCCAGTACTTC. V is TRBV27 and J is TRBJ2-5, with TRBD2 identical over 10 bases. CDR3 length: 15 residues. Germline-derived CDR1 and CDR2 are MNHEY and SMNVEV (reference sequence). With 5 bases clipped from V and 5 bases from J, the junction kept 8 bases outside the gene matches.

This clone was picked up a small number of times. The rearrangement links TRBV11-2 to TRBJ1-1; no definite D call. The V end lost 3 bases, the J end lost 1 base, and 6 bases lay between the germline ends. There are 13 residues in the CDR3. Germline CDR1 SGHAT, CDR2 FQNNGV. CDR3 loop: CASSFAGNTEAFF. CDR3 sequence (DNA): TGTGCCAGCAGCTTCGCAGGGAACACTGAAGCTTTCTTT.

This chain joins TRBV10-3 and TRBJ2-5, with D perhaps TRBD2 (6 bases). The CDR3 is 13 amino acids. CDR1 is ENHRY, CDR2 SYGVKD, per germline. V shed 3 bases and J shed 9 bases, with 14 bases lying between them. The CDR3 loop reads CAISDQGGEAQYF. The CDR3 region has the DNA TGTGCCATCAGTGACCAGGGCGGGGAGGCCCAGTACTTC.

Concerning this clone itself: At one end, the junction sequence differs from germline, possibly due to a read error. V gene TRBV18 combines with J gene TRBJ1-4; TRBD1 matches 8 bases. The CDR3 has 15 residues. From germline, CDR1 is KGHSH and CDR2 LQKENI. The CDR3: CTSSPQRQGYEKLFF. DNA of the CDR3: TGTACCAGCTCACCACAGAGACAGGGGTACGAAAAACTGTTTTTT.

CDR3 region: CASSSLSSNQPQHF. The CDR3 DNA reads TGTGCCAGCAGTTCGCTCAGTAGCAATCAGCCCCAGCATTTT. This sequence joins TRBV6-2 or TRBV6-3 and TRBJ1-5; the D is unclear. CDR3 length equals 14 residues. V lost 4 bases and J lost 0, with 7 bases in between. Germline V gene lookup returns CDR1 MNHEY and CDR2 SVGEGT.

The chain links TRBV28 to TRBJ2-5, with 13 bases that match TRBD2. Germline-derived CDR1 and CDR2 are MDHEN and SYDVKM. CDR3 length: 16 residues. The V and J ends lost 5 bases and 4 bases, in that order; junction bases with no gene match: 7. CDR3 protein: CASSPRTSGRRETQYF. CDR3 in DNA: TGTGCCAGCAGTCCCCGGACTAGCGGGAGAAGAGAGACCCAGTACTTC.

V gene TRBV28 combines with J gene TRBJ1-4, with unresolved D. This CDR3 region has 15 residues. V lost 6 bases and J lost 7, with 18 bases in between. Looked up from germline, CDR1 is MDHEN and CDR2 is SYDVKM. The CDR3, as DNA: TGTGCCAGCAGCCTTCCGCGGAGGATGGGTGAAAAACTGTTTTTT. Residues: CASSLPRRMGEKLFF.

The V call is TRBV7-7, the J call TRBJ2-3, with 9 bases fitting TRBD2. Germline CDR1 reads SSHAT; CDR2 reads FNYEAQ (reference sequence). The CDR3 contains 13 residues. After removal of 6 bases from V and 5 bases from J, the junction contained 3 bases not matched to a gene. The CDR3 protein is CASSSAGGDTQYF. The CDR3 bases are TGTGCCAGCAGTTCAGCGGGGGGAGATACGCAGTATTTT. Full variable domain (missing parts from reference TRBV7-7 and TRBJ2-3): GAGVSQSPRYKVTKRGQDVTLRCDPISSHATLYWYQQALGQGPEFLTYFNYEAQPDKSGLPSDRFSAERPEGSISTLTIQRTEQRDSAMYRCASSSAGGDTQYFGPGTRLTVL.

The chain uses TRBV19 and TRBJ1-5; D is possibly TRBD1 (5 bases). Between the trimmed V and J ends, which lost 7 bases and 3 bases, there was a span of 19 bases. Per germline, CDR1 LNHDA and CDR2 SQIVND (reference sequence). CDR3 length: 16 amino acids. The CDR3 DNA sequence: TGTGCCAGTAAACTCAGGGAAGTAGAGTACAATCAGCCCCAGCATTTT. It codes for CASKLREVEYNQPQHF.

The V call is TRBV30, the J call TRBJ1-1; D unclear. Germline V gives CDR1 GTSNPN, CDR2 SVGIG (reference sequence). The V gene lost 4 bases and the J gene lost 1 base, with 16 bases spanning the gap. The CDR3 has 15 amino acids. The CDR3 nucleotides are TGTGCCTGGAACATGCGGGGTGGAGGGAACACTGAAGCTTTCTTT. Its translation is CAWNMRGGGNTEAFF. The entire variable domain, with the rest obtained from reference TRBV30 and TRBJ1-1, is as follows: SQTIHQWPATLVQPVGSPLSLECTVEGTSNPNLYWYRQAAGRGLQLLFYSVGIGQISSEVPQNLSASRPQDRQFILSSKKLLLSDSGFYLCAWNMRGGGNTEAFFGQGTRLTVV.

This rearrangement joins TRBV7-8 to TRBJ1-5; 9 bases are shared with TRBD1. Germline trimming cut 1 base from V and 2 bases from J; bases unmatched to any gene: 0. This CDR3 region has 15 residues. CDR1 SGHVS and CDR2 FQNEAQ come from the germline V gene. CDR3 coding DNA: TGTGCCAGCAGCTTAGGGACAGGGGGCAATCAGCCCCAGCATTTT. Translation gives CASSLGTGGNQPQHF.

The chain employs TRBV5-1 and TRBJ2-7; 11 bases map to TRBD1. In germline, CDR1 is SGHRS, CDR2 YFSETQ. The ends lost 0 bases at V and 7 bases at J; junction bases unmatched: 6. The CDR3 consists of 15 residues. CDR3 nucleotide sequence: TGCGCCAGCAGCTTGGTAGGACAGGGGGCTAAGGAGCAGTACTTC. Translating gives CASSLVGQGAKEQYF.

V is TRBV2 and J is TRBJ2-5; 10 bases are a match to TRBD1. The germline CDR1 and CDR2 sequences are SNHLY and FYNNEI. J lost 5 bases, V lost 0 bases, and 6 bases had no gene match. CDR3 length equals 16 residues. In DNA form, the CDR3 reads TGTGCCAGCAGTGAAGCGCGGGGACAGGGGCATGAGACCCAGTACTTC. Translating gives CASSEARGQGHETQYF.

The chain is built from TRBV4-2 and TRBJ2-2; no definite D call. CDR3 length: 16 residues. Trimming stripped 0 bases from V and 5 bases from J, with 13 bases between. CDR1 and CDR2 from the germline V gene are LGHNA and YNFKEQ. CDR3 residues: CASSQDSPVRTGELFF. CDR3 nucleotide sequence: TGTGCCAGCAGCCAAGATAGCCCAGTCCGGACCGGGGAGCTGTTTTTT.

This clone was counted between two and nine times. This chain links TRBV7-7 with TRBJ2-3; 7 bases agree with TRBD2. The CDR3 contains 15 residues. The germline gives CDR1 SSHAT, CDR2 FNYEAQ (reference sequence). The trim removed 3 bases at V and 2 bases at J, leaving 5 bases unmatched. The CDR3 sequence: CASSLSGVNTDTQYF. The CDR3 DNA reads TGTGCCAGCAGCTTGAGCGGGGTCAACACAGATACGCAGTATTTT. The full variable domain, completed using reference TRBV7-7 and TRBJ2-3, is GAGVSQSPRYKVTKRGQDVTLRCDPISSHATLYWYQQALGQGPEFLTYFNYEAQPDKSGLPSDRFSAERPEGSISTLTIQRTEQRDSAMYRCASSLSGVNTDTQYFGPGTRLTVL.

The CDR3 spells CASSQSLATDTQYF. DNA for the CDR3: TGTGCCAGCAGCCAAAGTCTAGCCACAGATACGCAGTATTTT. The V gene is TRBV3-1 (or the pseudogene TRBV3-2), the J gene TRBJ2-3; tentative D call: TRBD2 (5 bases). Deletions cut 2 bases from V and 2 bases from J, with 8 bases between. The CDR3 has 14 residues. Looked up from germline, CDR1 is LGHDT and CDR2 is YNNKEL (reference sequence).

The CDR3 loop reads CASSSLVAGGGRNEQYF. CDR3 bases: TGTGCCAGCAGCTCTCTGGTTGCGGGGGGTGGGAGAAACGAGCAGTACTTC. The rearrangement links TRBV7-2 to TRBJ2-7; 8 nucleotides line up with TRBD2. Per the germline V gene, CDR1 is SGHTA and CDR2 is FQGNSA. The CDR3 is made up of 17 amino acids. V was clipped by 4 bases and J by 5 bases; unmatched bases: 16.

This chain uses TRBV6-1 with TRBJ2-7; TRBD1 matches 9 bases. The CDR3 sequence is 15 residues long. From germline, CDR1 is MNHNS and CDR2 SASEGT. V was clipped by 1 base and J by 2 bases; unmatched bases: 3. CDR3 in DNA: TGTGCCAGCAGTGAAGGGGGACAGGGACCCTACGAGCAGTACTTC. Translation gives CASSEGGQGPYEQYF.

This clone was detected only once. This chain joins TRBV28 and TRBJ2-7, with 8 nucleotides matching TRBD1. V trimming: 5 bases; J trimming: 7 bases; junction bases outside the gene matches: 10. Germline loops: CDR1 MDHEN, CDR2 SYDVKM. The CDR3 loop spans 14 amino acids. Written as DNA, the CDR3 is TGTGCCAGCAGTGACCACCAGGGGGCGCTTGAGCAGTACTTC. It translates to CASSDHQGALEQYF.

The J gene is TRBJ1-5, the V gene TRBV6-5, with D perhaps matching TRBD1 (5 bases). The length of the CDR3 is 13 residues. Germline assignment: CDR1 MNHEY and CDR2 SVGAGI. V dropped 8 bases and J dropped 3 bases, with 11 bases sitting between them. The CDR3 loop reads CASLGVPNQPQHF. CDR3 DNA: TGTGCCAGCCTAGGGGTCCCCAATCAGCCCCAGCATTTT.

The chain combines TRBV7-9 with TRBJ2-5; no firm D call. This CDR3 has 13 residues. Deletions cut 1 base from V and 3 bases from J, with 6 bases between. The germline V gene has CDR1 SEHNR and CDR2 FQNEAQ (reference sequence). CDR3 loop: CASSLGAEETQYF. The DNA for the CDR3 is TGTGCCAGCAGCTTAGGGGCAGAAGAGACCCAGTACTTC.

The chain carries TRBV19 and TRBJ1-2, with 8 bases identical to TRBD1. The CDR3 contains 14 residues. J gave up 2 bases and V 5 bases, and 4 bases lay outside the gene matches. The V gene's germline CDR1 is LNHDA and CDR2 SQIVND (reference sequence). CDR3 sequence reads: CASSDRGGNYGYTF. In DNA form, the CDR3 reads TGTGCCAGTAGTGACAGGGGCGGGAACTATGGCTACACCTTC.

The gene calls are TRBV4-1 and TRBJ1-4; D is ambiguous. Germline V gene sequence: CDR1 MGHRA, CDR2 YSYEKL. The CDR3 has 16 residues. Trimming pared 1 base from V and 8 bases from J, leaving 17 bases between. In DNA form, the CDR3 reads TGCGCCAGCAGCCAAGGGACTGATGCGGGGAGCGAAAAACTGTTTTTT. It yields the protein CASSQGTDAGSEKLFF.